Listed below are T cell receptor beta chains from one sample, sequenced in a study of blood T cell repertoires in COVID-19. The table came from immunoSEQ multiplex PCR; TCRdb's copy has only in-frame clones and leaves some out. The table has 350,000 to 550,000 clones, about 90% seen once. The sample taken for sequencing was PBMCs or T cells enriched from blood (not recorded which). All receptors derive from a woman in her late teens or twenties with acute COVID-19. Each CDR3 is given with its conserved first and last residue. A D gene is named only where the DNA matches it firmly. Expanded clones are given a class, and other clones once, few, many or no size at all.

14 - TRBJ1-1 TRBD1 TRBV27 CASTRRQGITEAFF TGTGCCAGCACACGACGACAGGGGATCACTGAAGCTTTCTTT
17 - TRBJ1-6 - TRBV28 CASSLSPRHRRHSPLHF TGTGCCAGCAGTTTATCCCCCCGACACAGGCGACATTCACCCCTCCACTTT
12 - TRBJ2-5 - TRBV12-3/TRBV12-4 CASRQGKETQYF TGTGCCAGCAGGCAGGGGAAAGAGACCCAGTACTTC
13 - TRBJ2-7 TRBD1 TRBV5-4 CASSSRDSYEQYF TGTGCCAGCAGCTCCCGGGACAGCTACGAGCAGTACTTC
20 many TRBJ1-5 - TRBV21-1 CASSNRRWAGGRYSNQPQHF TGTGCCAGCAGCAATAGACGGTGGGCAGGGGGACGCTATAGCAATCAGCCCCAGCATTTT
13 - TRBJ2-3 - TRBV27 CASAYFSTDTQYF TGTGCCAGCGCATACTTCAGCACAGATACGCAGTATTTT
15 - TRBJ1-2 TRBD1 TRBV13 CASSSRGTAIYGYTF TGTGCCAGCAGCTCCCGAGGGACAGCAATCTATGGCTACACCTTC
15 - TRBJ2-3 TRBD2 TRBV7-8 CASSGPGLAGRTQYF TGTGCCAGCAGCGGGCCGGGACTAGCGGGCCGTACGCAGTATTTT
15 - TRBJ1-2 - TRBV3-1/TRBV3-2 CASSEKNRENYGYTF TGTGCCAGCAGCGAAAAAAACAGGGAGAACTATGGCTACACCTTC
14 - TRBJ1-5 TRBD1 TRBV5-8 CASSLWDRYQPQHF TGTGCCAGCAGCTTATGGGACAGATATCAGCCCCAGCATTTT
22 once TRBJ2-1 TRBD2 TRBV23-1 CASCQLGFLPGTSGRTYNEQFF TGCGCCAGCTGTCAGCTCGGGTTCTTACCCGGGACTAGCGGGAGAACCTACAATGAGCAGTTCTTC
15 - TRBJ2-3 TRBD2 TRBV20-1 CSASVLAGVTDTQYF TGCAGTGCTAGTGTGCTAGCGGGGGTCACAGATACGCAGTATTTT
16 - TRBJ2-7 TRBD2 TRBV11-2 CASSLVLAGSSYEQYF TGTGCCAGCAGCTTAGTGTTAGCGGGGAGCTCCTACGAGCAGTACTTC
12 - TRBJ2-1 TRBD1 TRBV19 CASSSRGWEQFF TGTGCCAGTAGTAGCAGGGGGTGGGAGCAGTTCTTC
14 - TRBJ1-2 TRBD1 TRBV6-2/TRBV6-3 CASSPPGQENGYTF TGTGCCAGCAGCCCTCCGGGACAGGAGAACGGCTACACCTTC
13 - TRBJ2-1 - TRBV21-1 CASSNGTSVEQFF TGTGCCAGCAGCAATGGGACTAGCGTTGAGCAGTTCTTC
15 - TRBJ1-5 - TRBV28 CASSTGQTSNQPQHF TGTGCCAGCAGCACCGGACAGACTAGCAATCAGCCCCAGCATTTT
13 - TRBJ1-1 - TRBV28 CASSPNRGTEAFF TGTGCCAGCAGTCCGAATCGGGGGACTGAAGCTTTCTTT
14 - TRBJ1-2 - TRBV7-9 CASSPMTGTYGYTF TGTGCCAGCAGCCCCATGACAGGCACTTATGGCTACACCTTC
15 once TRBJ1-2 TRBD1 TRBV6-5 CASSSTGQANYGYTF TGTGCCAGCAGTTCGACCGGACAGGCTAACTATGGCTACACCTTC
13 - TRBJ1-2 - TRBV27 CASSLTGTYGYTF TGTGCCAGCAGCCTGACAGGCACTTATGGCTACACCTTC
15 once TRBJ2-3 TRBD2 TRBV5-1 CASSVGGGSTDTQYF TGCGCCAGCAGCGTTGGCGGGGGGTCCACAGATACGCAGTATTTT
14 - TRBJ1-5 - TRBV5-8 CASSLPGVGSPQHF TGTGCCAGCAGCTTGCCAGGGGTGGGATCGCCCCAGCATTTT
13 few TRBJ1-1 TRBD1 TRBV29-1 CSVAPDRRTEAFF TGCAGCGTTGCCCCGGACAGGAGGACTGAAGCTTTCTTT
14 - TRBJ1-2 TRBD1 TRBV9 CASSVALTGYGYTF TGTGCCAGCAGCGTAGCCCTGACAGGGTATGGCTACACCTTC
16 - TRBJ2-2 - TRBV27 CASSLGWGQGTGELFF TGTGCCAGCAGTTTAGGCTGGGGGCAGGGCACCGGGGAGCTGTTTTTT
16 - TRBJ1-6 TRBD1 TRBV5-4 CASSLAQGGYNSPLHF TGTGCCAGCAGCTTGGCCCAGGGGGGTTATAATTCACCCCTCCACTTT
14 - TRBJ1-2 - TRBV6-1 CASSEAAGLYGYTF TGTGCCAGCAGTGAAGCCGCGGGGCTCTATGGCTACACCTTC
13 - TRBJ2-1 - TRBV27 CASSGGQPDEQFF TGTGCCAGCAGTGGAGGACAGCCAGATGAGCAGTTCTTC
13 - TRBJ1-2 TRBD1 TRBV6-6 CASSGQGIDGYTF TGTGCCAGCAGTGGACAGGGAATAGACGGCTACACCTTC
17 once TRBJ2-5 TRBD1 TRBV10-2 CASRNPGQGDLQETQYF TGCGCCAGCAGGAATCCGGGACAGGGGGACCTCCAAGAGACCCAGTACTTC
12 - TRBJ1-4 TRBD1 TRBV29-1 CSAGQGDEKLFF TGCAGCGCGGGACAGGGGGATGAAAAACTGTTTTTT
13 - TRBJ2-7 TRBD1 TRBV6-5 CASRQGQSYEQYF TGTGCCAGCAGACAGGGACAGTCCTACGAGCAGTACTTC
15 once TRBJ2-1 TRBD2 TRBV28 CASSLLLAAYNEQFF TGTGCCAGCAGTTTGCTACTAGCGGCTTACAATGAGCAGTTCTTC
15 - TRBJ2-7 TRBD2 TRBV7-9 CASSFGLAASYEQYF TGTGCCAGCAGCTTCGGACTAGCGGCCTCCTACGAGCAGTACTTC
15 - TRBJ2-3 TRBD1 TRBV20-1 CSASGQGVSTDTQYF TGCAGTGCTAGTGGGCAGGGGGTTAGCACAGATACGCAGTATTTT
13 - TRBJ1-1 - TRBV18 CASSASAGTEAFF TGTGCCAGCTCAGCCTCAGCAGGGACTGAAGCTTTCTTT
16 once TRBJ2-7 TRBD1 TRBV6-2/TRBV6-3 CASSHNQDRGTYEQYF TGTGCCAGCAGCCACAACCAGGACAGGGGGACCTACGAGCAGTACTTC
15 - TRBJ1-2 - TRBV18 CASSPLPEGVRGYTF TGTGCCAGCTCACCCCTTCCGGAGGGAGTGCGTGGCTACACCTTC
17 - TRBJ2-2 - TRBV7-2 CASSFGLAPAGSGELFF TGTGCCAGCAGCTTTGGACTCGCCCCAGCTGGCTCCGGGGAGCTGTTTTTT
13 - TRBJ2-3 - TRBV29-1 CSLAYTSTDTQYF TGCAGCCTAGCGTATACTAGCACAGATACGCAGTATTTT
13 - TRBJ1-5 - TRBV24-1 CATSDFRGQPQHF TGTGCCACCAGTGATTTCAGGGGACAGCCCCAGCATTTT
16 - TRBJ2-5 - TRBV5-4 CASSLRDAGPSRTQYF TGTGCCAGCAGCTTGAGGGATGCGGGACCGTCAAGAACCCAGTACTTC
15 - TRBJ1-3 - TRBV30 CAWSATAYSGNTIYF TGTGCCTGGAGTGCTACCGCTTACTCTGGAAACACCATATATTTT
16 - TRBJ1-5 - TRBV7-2 CASSLSAGANNQPQHF TGTGCCAGCAGCTTATCAGCAGGGGCCAACAATCAGCCCCAGCATTTT
16 - TRBJ1-5 TRBD1 TRBV28 CASSRDRGYSNQPQHF TGTGCCAGCAGTCGGGACAGGGGTTATAGCAATCAGCCCCAGCATTTT
14 - TRBJ2-5 - TRBV11-2 CASSGFRGQETQYF TGTGCCAGCAGCGGTTTTCGCGGTCAAGAGACCCAGTACTTC
13 - TRBJ2-2 - TRBV3-1/TRBV3-2 CASSQLEAGELFF TGTGCCAGCAGCCAACTGGAGGCCGGGGAGCTGTTTTTT
15 - TRBJ2-3 TRBD2 TRBV19 CASSITRGAADTQYF TGTGCCAGTAGTATTACGCGGGGGGCGGCAGATACGCAGTATTTT